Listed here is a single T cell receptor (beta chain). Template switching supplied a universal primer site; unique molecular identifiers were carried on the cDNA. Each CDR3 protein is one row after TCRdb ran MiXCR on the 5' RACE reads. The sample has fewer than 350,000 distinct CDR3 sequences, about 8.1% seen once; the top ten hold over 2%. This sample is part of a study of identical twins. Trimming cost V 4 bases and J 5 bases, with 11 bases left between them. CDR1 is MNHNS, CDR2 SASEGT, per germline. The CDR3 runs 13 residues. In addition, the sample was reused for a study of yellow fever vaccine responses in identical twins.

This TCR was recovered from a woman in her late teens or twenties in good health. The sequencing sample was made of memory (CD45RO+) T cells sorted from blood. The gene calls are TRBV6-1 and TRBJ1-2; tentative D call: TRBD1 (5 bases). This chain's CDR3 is CASSARDGYGYTF. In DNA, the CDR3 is TGTGCCAGCAGTGCCCGGGACGGATATGGCTACACCTTC.